This is a list of T cell receptor beta chains from one sample in a study of radiation and T cells in renal cell carcinoma. TCRdb's copy holds only in-frame clones and misses some; the assay was immunoSEQ multiplex PCR. The table shows some 130,000 clones, with roughly four fifths occurring only once. This specimen was blood, taken from a patient whose treatment included radiotherapy and nephrectomy. These receptors originate from a woman aged 55-70 years with renal cell carcinoma. CDR3s include the opening cysteine and the closing phenylalanine or tryptophan. Each record gives: V gene, D gene, clone size, CDR3 length, J gene, CDR3 protein, CDR3 DNA. A D gene is named only where the DNA matches it firmly. Part of the rows lack a size; the others show once, few, many or a class for expanded clones.

TRBV27	TRBD1	few	14	TRBJ2-5	CASSLDRRGETQYF	TGTGCCAGCAGTTTGGACAGGCGCGGGGAGACCCAGTACTTC
TRBV9	TRBD1	.	15	TRBJ2-7	CASTYDRDRGCEQYF	TGTGCCAGCACCTATGACCGGGACAGGGGATGCGAGCAGTACTTC
TRBV6-5	TRBD1	.	15	TRBJ1-2	CASSFRQGEGYGYTF	TGTGCCAGCAGTTTTAGACAGGGAGAAGGGTATGGCTACACCTTC
TRBV5-5	TRBD2	.	17	TRBJ2-7	CASSLLYPGRGSYEQYF	TGTGCCAGCAGCTTGCTATACCCGGGGAGGGGTAGCTACGAGCAGTACTTC
TRBV27	.	.	13	TRBJ1-1	CASSLGVGTEAFF	TGTGCCAGCAGTTTAGGGGTAGGCACTGAAGCTTTCTTT
TRBV6-5	TRBD1	.	12	TRBJ2-7	CASSNTPGGDHF	TGTGCCAGCAGTAACACCCCAGGGGGAGATCACTTC
TRBV5-1	.	few	13	TRBJ1-1	CASSLGLNTEAFF	TGCGCCAGCAGCTTGGGGTTGAACACTGAAGCTTTCTTT
TRBV5-1	.	.	16	TRBJ2-2	CASSLRAGLSTGELFF	TGCGCCAGCAGCTTGAGGGCAGGGCTGAGCACCGGGGAGCTGTTTTTT
TRBV30	.	.	12	TRBJ1-1	CAWRENQAEAFF	TGTGCCTGGAGGGAGAATCAAGCTGAAGCTTTCTTT
TRBV6-5	TRBD1	.	13	TRBJ1-1	CASSQTGGIDAFF	TGTGCCAGCAGTCAAACAGGGGGCATAGATGCTTTCTTT
TRBV14	.	.	15	TRBJ2-3	CASSPPGAGTDTQYF	TGTGCCAGCAGCCCTCCAGGGGCTGGGACAGATACGCAGTATTTT
TRBV29-1	TRBD2	.	14	TRBJ2-2	CSVAERDHTGELFF	TGCAGCGTTGCGGAGCGGGATCACACCGGGGAGCTGTTTTTT
TRBV28	.	.	11	TRBJ1-1	CASRNAREAFF	TGTGCCAGCAGAAACGCCCGTGAAGCTTTCTTT
TRBV7-2	TRBD2	.	16	TRBJ2-2	CASTQLAGAGPGELFF	TGTGCCAGCACACAGCTAGCGGGAGCGGGTCCCGGGGAGCTGTTTTTT
TRBV10-1	TRBD1	.	12	TRBJ1-5	CAKGGVNQPQHF	TGCGCCAAAGGGGGCGTCAATCAGCCCCAGCATTTT
TRBV15	.	once	15	TRBJ2-1	CATSRAAFLVNEQFF	TGTGCCACCAGCAGAGCGGCCTTTCTCGTCAATGAGCAGTTCTTC
TRBV6-1	.	once	13	TRBJ2-5	CASSSGNQETQYF	TGTGCCAGCAGTTCCGGGAACCAAGAGACCCAGTACTTC
TRBV18	TRBD1	.	15	TRBJ2-1	CASSPRQGGYNEQFF	TGTGCCAGCTCTCCAAGACAGGGTGGTTACAATGAGCAGTTCTTC
TRBV7-6	.	.	15	TRBJ2-5	CASSLWERAGETQYF	TGTGCCAGCAGCTTGTGGGAAAGGGCGGGAGAGACCCAGTACTTC
TRBV5-1	.	.	16	TRBJ2-3	CASAPGNTGATDTQYF	TGCGCCAGCGCTCCCGGGAACACGGGAGCCACAGATACGCAGTATTTT
TRBV6-1	.	.	12	TRBJ1-5	CASSVGSQPQHF	TGTGCCAGCAGTGTGGGATCCCAGCCCCAGCATTTT
TRBV5-1	TRBD2	once	15	TRBJ2-1	CASSQGLAGYNEQFF	TGCGCCAGCAGCCAAGGACTAGCGGGGTACAATGAGCAGTTCTTC